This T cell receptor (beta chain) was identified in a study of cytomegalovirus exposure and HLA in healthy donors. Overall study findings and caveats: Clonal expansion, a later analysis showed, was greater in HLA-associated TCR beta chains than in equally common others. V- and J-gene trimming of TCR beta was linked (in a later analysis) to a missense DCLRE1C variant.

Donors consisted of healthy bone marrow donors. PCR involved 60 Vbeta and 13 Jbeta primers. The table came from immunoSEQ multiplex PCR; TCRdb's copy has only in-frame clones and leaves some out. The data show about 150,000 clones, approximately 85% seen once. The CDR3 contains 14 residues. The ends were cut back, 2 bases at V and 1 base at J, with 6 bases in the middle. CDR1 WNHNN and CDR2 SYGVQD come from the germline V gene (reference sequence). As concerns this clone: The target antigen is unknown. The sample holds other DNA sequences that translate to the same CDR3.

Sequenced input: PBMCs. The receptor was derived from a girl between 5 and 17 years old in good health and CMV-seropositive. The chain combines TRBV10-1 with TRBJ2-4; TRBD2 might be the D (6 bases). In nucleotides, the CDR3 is TGCGCCAGCAGTGAGGGGGGGGCCAAAAACATTCAGTACTTC. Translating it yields CASSEGGAKNIQYF.